This TCR beta chain is drawn from a study of cytomegalovirus exposure and HLA in healthy donors. Findings and limits, study-wide: Clonal expansion, a later analysis showed, was greater in HLA-associated TCR beta chains than in equally common others. Among immune exposure information, only CMV serostatus was available. Earlier analysis found most TCR beta V segments productive about 87% or about 30% of the time.

The PCR was carried out with 60 Vbeta primers and 13 Jbeta primers. Libraries were prepared by immunoSEQ multiplex PCR; TCRdb keeps only in-frame clonotypes and omits some of them. This table has about 170,000 clones, around 73% appearing once. The CDR3 has 17 amino acids. Germline V gene lookup returns CDR1 ENHRY and CDR2 SYGVKD. Trimming at V came to 2 bases and at J to 8 bases, leaving 7 bases not matched to a gene. In regard to this clone: The antigen is not known.

The source is a woman between 18 and 29 years old in good health and CMV-seropositive. The specimen was PBMCs. The J gene is TRBJ2-1, the V gene TRBV10-3, with TRBD2 matching over 15 bases. Here the CDR3 reads CAISEGLAGGPSDEQFF. The DNA of the CDR3 is TGTGCCATCAGTGAGGGACTAGCGGGGGGGCCTAGCGATGAGCAGTTCTTC.